The rows below give T cell receptor beta chains drawn from one sample of a study of tumor and adjacent non-tumor tissue in lung cancer. TCRdb re-analysed the multiplex PCR reads in MiXCR, keeping a single row per CDR3 protein. The sample includes 60,000 to 90,000 distinct CDR3 sequences, more than 60% seen only once; the top ten take less than 15%. Source material: lung tumor tissue. These receptors were taken from a woman between 45 and 65 years old with non-small cell lung cancer. Both conserved end residues are part of each CDR3. The D gene is left open where the match is weak. Clone size is given for some rows only: seen once, a few or many times, or a class if the clone is expanded.

size: NA; V: TRBV4-2; D: NA; J: TRBJ2-7; DNA: TGTGCCAGCAGCCAAGGTAGGACCTTCAGCTCATACGAGCAGTACTTC; CDR3: CASSQGRTFSSYEQYF
size: NA; V: TRBV4-2; D: NA; J: TRBJ1-5; DNA: TGTGCCGGCGGCCAAGACCTCACTAGCAGTCAGCCCCAGCATTTT; CDR3: CAGGQDLTSSQPQHF
size: NA; V: TRBV11-2; D: TRBD2; J: TRBJ2-7; DNA: TGTGCCAGCAGCTTACGCTCCAGCGGGAGACCTAGCGAGCAGTACTTC; CDR3: CASSLRSSGRPSEQYF
size: NA; V: TRBV5-6; D: TRBD1; J: TRBJ1-1; DNA: TGTGCCAGCAGCTACCTACAGGGGGGTACTGGAGCTTTCTTT; CDR3: CASSYLQGGTGAFF
size: once; V: TRBV12-3/TRBV12-4; D: NA; J: TRBJ1-2; DNA: TGTGCCAGCAGGTATACGACAGATGACTATGGCTACACCTTC; CDR3: CASRYTTDDYGYTF
size: many; V: TRBV5-6; D: NA; J: TRBJ2-7; DNA: TGTGCCAGCAGCCCACATGACAGGTTCTCCTACGAGCAGTACTTC; CDR3: CASSPHDRFSYEQYF
size: many; V: TRBV24-1; D: TRBD2; J: TRBJ2-1; DNA: TGTGCCACCAGTGGTTGGCTAGCGGGAGGAAATGAGCAGTTCTTC; CDR3: CATSGWLAGGNEQFF
size: medium-sized; V: TRBV11-2; D: NA; J: TRBJ2-5; DNA: TGTGCCAGCAGCTTTGCTGGGGAAGAGACCCAGTACTTC; CDR3: CASSFAGEETQYF
size: NA; V: TRBV28; D: NA; J: TRBJ1-5; DNA: TGTGCCAGCAGCATTGGGGACTTGCAGGGTGGTCAGCCCCAGCAGTTT; CDR3: CASSIGDLQGGQPQQF
size: NA; V: TRBV6-1; D: TRBD2; J: TRBJ2-7; DNA: TGTGCCAGCAGTTCGGGACTAGACCACCGGTATGAGCAGTACTTC; CDR3: CASSSGLDHRYEQYF
size: NA; V: TRBV6-5; D: NA; J: TRBJ1-2; DNA: TGTGCCAGCATTTACTCCTTTAAGTCAGGGGTCTATGGCTACACCTTC; CDR3: CASIYSFKSGVYGYTF
size: once; V: TRBV28; D: NA; J: TRBJ2-3; DNA: TGTGCCATCAGTTCCTACCGTGGGGCTAGATCCCCCACAGATACACAGTATTTT; CDR3: CAISSYRGARSPTDTQYF
size: NA; V: TRBV11-2; D: TRBD1; J: TRBJ1-2; DNA: TGTGCAAGCAGCTTAGGCCCCTCCGGGACAGCCTATTACTACACCTTC; CDR3: CASSLGPSGTAYYYTF
size: few; V: TRBV6-2/TRBV6-3; D: TRBD1; J: TRBJ2-7; DNA: TGTGCTAGCAGTTACGAGGGGACAGGAGTCTACGAGCAGTACTTC; CDR3: CASSYEGTGVYEQYF
size: few; V: TRBV27; D: NA; J: TRBJ2-3; DNA: TGTGCCAACACCTCCACAGATACGCAGTATTTT; CDR3: CANTSTDTQYF
size: NA; V: TRBV19; D: NA; J: TRBJ1-2; DNA: TGTGCCAGTCGTTTCGGACCATATTGCTACACCTTC; CDR3: CASRFGPYCYTF
size: NA; V: TRBV6-5; D: NA; J: TRBJ1-2; DNA: TGTGCCAACAGTTACGCGGCGACAGTTAACAATGGCTACACCTTC; CDR3: CANSYAATVNNGYTF
size: few; V: TRBV2; D: TRBD1; J: TRBJ2-7; DNA: TGTGCCAGCAGGAAGAGGGGACAGGGGGCGTCAAGCGGGAGAGACTCCTACGAGCAGTACTTC; CDR3: CASRKRGQGASSGRDSYEQYF
size: NA; V: TRBV11-2; D: NA; J: TRBJ1-1; DNA: TGTGTCAGCAGCTTTTTGGGCAGGGACACTGAAGCTTTCTTT; CDR3: CVSSFLGRDTEAFF
size: NA; V: TRBV11-2; D: TRBD2; J: TRBJ2-1; DNA: TGTGCCAGCAGCTTAGATGCGGGAGGGCACAATGAGCAATTCTTC; CDR3: CASSLDAGGHNEQFF
size: NA; V: TRBV11-1; D: NA; J: TRBJ2-1; DNA: TGTGCCAGCAGCTTAAGAGGGTGCCGGTTTGAGCAGTTCTTT; CDR3: CASSLRGCRFEQFF
size: NA; V: TRBV6-4; D: TRBD2; J: TRBJ2-7; DNA: TGTGCCAGCAACAAACTAGCGGATGGCGCCTACGAGCAGTACTTC; CDR3: CASNKLADGAYEQYF
size: medium-sized; V: TRBV4-1; D: NA; J: TRBJ2-1; DNA: TGCGCCAGCAGCCAAGTAGACATACTCTCCTACAATGAGCAGTTCTTC; CDR3: CASSQVDILSYNEQFF
size: NA; V: TRBV12-3/TRBV12-4; D: NA; J: TRBJ2-6; DNA: TGTGCCACCAGTTTTGGCAGCTCTGGGGCCAGCGTCCTGACTTTC; CDR3: CATSFGSSGASVLTF
size: once; V: TRBV6-5; D: NA; J: TRBJ2-7; DNA: TGTGCCAGCAATTACTTTACCAGGGAACCTCTCACCGAGCAGTACTTC; CDR3: CASNYFTREPLTEQYF
size: NA; V: TRBV10-1; D: NA; J: TRBJ2-7; DNA: TGCCCCTGCAGTGACCCAGGGAAGGGGTACGAGCAGTATTTC; CDR3: CPCSDPGKGYEQYF
size: few; V: TRBV4-2; D: NA; J: TRBJ2-3; DNA: TGTGCCCGCAGCCCGGCACGTGAGGAGAGCACAGATACGCAGTATTTT; CDR3: CARSPAREESTDTQYF
size: NA; V: TRBV10-3; D: NA; J: TRBJ2-4; DNA: TGTTCCATCAGAACCCGACGGCCCCCTGTACATATGTCCAAAAACATTCAGCACTTC; CDR3: CSIRTRRPPVHMSKNIQHF
size: NA; V: TRBV6-2/TRBV6-3; D: NA; J: TRBJ2-5; DNA: TGTGCCAGTAGTTACTCGAAAGGGGCGGAGAGCCAGTACTTC; CDR3: CASSYSKGAESQYF
size: few; V: TRBV7-8; D: NA; J: TRBJ2-3; DNA: TGTGTCAGCAGCTCCACCCTAACCTCCACAGATATGCAGTATTTT; CDR3: CVSSSTLTSTDMQYF
size: medium-sized; V: TRBV11-2; D: NA; J: TRBJ2-1; DNA: TGTGCCAGCAGCTTAGAAGACAACAATGAGCAGTTCTTC; CDR3: CASSLEDNNEQFF
size: few; V: TRBV7-9; D: NA; J: TRBJ2-2; DNA: TGTGCCAGCAGCTTAAATCCCAACAGTGGGGAGCTGTTTTTT; CDR3: CASSLNPNSGELFF
size: many; V: TRBV12-3/TRBV12-4; D: TRBD2; J: TRBJ2-2; DNA: TGTGCCAGCAGTATAGCGGGCGCGAACACCGGGGAGCTGTTTTTT; CDR3: CASSIAGANTGELFF
size: once; V: TRBV12-3/TRBV12-4; D: TRBD1; J: TRBJ2-7; DNA: TGTGCCAGCAGTTTTATTGGACAGGGCGGGTCCGAGCAATACTTC; CDR3: CASSFIGQGGSEQYF
size: NA; V: TRBV6-1; D: TRBD2; J: TRBJ2-3; DNA: TGTGCCAGCCGCCTGACTGGACTAGTCAGCGCGGATACGCAGTATTTT; CDR3: CASRLTGLVSADTQYF
size: NA; V: TRBV28; D: NA; J: TRBJ2-7; DNA: TGTACCAGCAGTGCAATGGGGGGCAAACACGAACAGTACTTC; CDR3: CTSSAMGGKHEQYF
size: NA; V: TRBV5-6; D: NA; J: TRBJ2-7; DNA: TGTGGCAGTAGCTTGGCGTACGAGCAGTACTTC; CDR3: CGSSLAYEQYF
size: few; V: TRBV29-1; D: NA; J: TRBJ2-2; DNA: TGTAGCGTTAGGGACTGGGACAGAGACACCGGCGAGCTGTTTTTT; CDR3: CSVRDWDRDTGELFF
size: many; V: TRBV11-2; D: NA; J: TRBJ2-2; DNA: TGTGCCAGCAGCTTAGGGATACAGGGCGGAACCGGGGAGCTGTTTTTT; CDR3: CASSLGIQGGTGELFF
size: many; V: TRBV28; D: NA; J: TRBJ1-5; DNA: TGTGCCAGCAGTTTATTTACGAGAGATCAGCCCCAGCATTTT; CDR3: CASSLFTRDQPQHF
size: NA; V: TRBV28; D: NA; J: TRBJ2-5; DNA: TGTGCCATCAGTTTCCGTAGAGGGAATGCGGCCAAAGAGACCCAGTACTTC; CDR3: CAISFRRGNAAKETQYF
size: NA; V: TRBV14; D: NA; J: TRBJ1-2; DNA: TGTGCCAGCAGCCACTGCTCAAAAACTTCTTACTATGGCTACACCTTC; CDR3: CASSHCSKTSYYGYTF
size: many; V: TRBV6-4; D: NA; J: TRBJ2-2; DNA: TGTGCCAGCAGTGACTCTCTAGAAACCGGGGAGCTGTTTTTT; CDR3: CASSDSLETGELFF
size: NA; V: TRBV11-3; D: TRBD2; J: TRBJ2-3; DNA: TGTGCCAGCAGTCCCCTTGGGGGGGACGCAGATACGCAGTATTTT; CDR3: CASSPLGGDADTQYF
size: once; V: TRBV6-5; D: NA; J: TRBJ2-7; DNA: TGTGCCAGCAGTAAGCTCGGGACACCACCCTACGAGCACTACTTC; CDR3: CASSKLGTPPYEHYF
size: NA; V: TRBV14; D: NA; J: TRBJ2-7; DNA: TGTGCCAGCAGACAAGACGAATCGACAGTTTACGAGCACTACTTC; CDR3: CASRQDESTVYEHYF
size: NA; V: TRBV11-3; D: NA; J: TRBJ1-2; DNA: NA; CDR3: CTTKTGCYGCTF
size: NA; V: TRBV11-2; D: NA; J: TRBJ2-3; DNA: TGTTCCAGCAACTTAACTAGTACAGATACGCAGTATTTT; CDR3: CSSNLTSTDTQYF
size: NA; V: TRBV6-5; D: NA; J: TRBJ1-1; DNA: TGTGCCAGCAGGGGACAACTGTGGAACACTGAAGCCTTCTTC; CDR3: CASRGQLWNTEAFF
size: NA; V: TRBV6-1; D: NA; J: TRBJ2-6; DNA: TGTGCCAGCAGTGTAGTGGGAGGGGGTGTTGGGGCTAACGTCCCGACTTTC; CDR3: CASSVVGGGVGANVPTF
size: NA; V: TRBV6-1; D: NA; J: TRBJ2-7; DNA: TGTGCCAGCAATGGAGGGTGTTGGTTCGAACAGTACTTC; CDR3: CASNGGCWFEQYF
size: NA; V: TRBV28; D: NA; J: TRBJ2-6; DNA: TGTGCCAGCAGTCCACAAGGGGCCTCTAGGGTCAACGTCCTGACTTTC; CDR3: CASSPQGASRVNVLTF
size: few; V: TRBV2; D: NA; J: TRBJ2-2; DNA: TGTGCCAGCAGTGAAGGACAGGCGAACACCGGGGAGCTGTTTTTT; CDR3: CASSEGQANTGELFF
size: NA; V: TRBV6-4; D: NA; J: TRBJ2-3; DNA: TGTGCCAGCAGTGACCCGAGCAGAGATACGCAGTATTTT; CDR3: CASSDPSRDTQYF
size: NA; V: TRBV29-1; D: NA; J: TRBJ2-2; DNA: TGCAGCCCGGGGGATCCCGGGGAGCTGTTATTT; CDR3: CSPGDPGELLF
size: NA; V: TRBV6-5; D: NA; J: TRBJ2-7; DNA: TGTGTCAGCAGACCCCCTCGGACAGCGTCCTACGAGCTGTACTTC; CDR3: CVSRPPRTASYELYF
size: medium-sized; V: TRBV10-2; D: NA; J: TRBJ2-7; DNA: TGCGCCACCCGAGACACACATTCCTCCTACGAGCAGTACTTC; CDR3: CATRDTHSSYEQYF
size: medium-sized; V: TRBV12-3/TRBV12-4; D: NA; J: TRBJ2-1; DNA: TGTGCCAGCAGTTCCAGGGGTGAGCAGTTCTTC; CDR3: CASSSRGEQFF